This T cell receptor beta chain came from a study of long-term antiretroviral therapy in people with HIV (dated by TCRdb to between 2021 and 2024). With respect to the entire study: The earliest samples were collected roughly a decade before the 2015 WHO recommendation for immediate ART, at a time when ART was usually postponed until CD4 counts fell. Whether ART initiation and durable HIV suppression were associated with changes in peripheral blood TRB repertoire composition and diversity was tested in a retrospective serial study. A total of roughly 200 cryopreserved PBMC samples were contributed to the cohort by 30 adults with confirmed HIV infection, with samples collected serially over a mean of approximately six years (range 1-12). Of the approximately 30 participants with HIV, ten to eleven were female. No cross-contamination during QIAcube processing was seen in test extractions of a monoclonal T-cell line run alongside 33 polyclonal samples. What the work shows at the level of the full study, not this receptor alone: ART initiation was associated with a significant increase in TRB diversity, but diversity stayed significantly below transplant donor controls even after long-term ART. Compared with controls, HIV repertoires had narrower CDR3 length ranges, and the network structure pointed to an antigen-experienced repertoire that shifted only slightly toward naive after ART. Because pre-ART samples had limited cell numbers, profiling was done on unsorted PBMC rather than on sorted CD4+ and CD8+ T cells. Inferences about post-ART repertoire changes were limited because no data were available on ART adherence, viral resistance or therapy changes. The samples span the years 2004 to 2017, and the ART regimens used at that time may not be as effective as current regimens. At every time point, the repertoire was dominated by expanded TRB clones first identified before ART initiation, although this dominance fluctuated and, in many PLHIV, declined after ART. Because PBMC availability was limited, only the TCR beta chain was sequenced, with no alpha chain pairing.

On this clone: Its antigen is still unknown. The sample holds no much larger clone one base away, and base qualities are not on file.

The germline V gene (reference sequence) specifies SEHNR as CDR1 and FQNEAQ as CDR2. The CDR3 numbers 15 residues from cysteine through phenylalanine. Only the CDR3 DNA stays, 45 bases, in frame from base 1. From V the trimming removes 1 base and from J it removes 13 bases, while the gene matches leave 12 bases of the junction unaccounted for. Inclusion was restricted to participants for whom at least one PBMC sample before ART initiation and at least two post-ART samples were available. Every participant with HIV received treatment in the United States of America. Before DNA extraction, cryopreserved samples of roughly 0.95-10 million PBMC were thawed and washed. At the time of the earliest PBMC sample, participants with HIV were aged between about 20 and 54 years. Each participant contributed PBMC samples from 1-4 timepoints before ART initiation and 2-8 timepoints after ART initiation, with a median of 7 samples. For every participant, serial HIV viral load, CD4+ T-cell count, ART history and demographic data were obtained. Genomic DNA was extracted from unsorted PBMC with a Qiagen kit on a QIAcube, processed in batches of 12 samples.

Sequencing of the TRB variable region was done with the immunoSEQ hsTCRB v3.0 assay at survey level resolution. TRB sequencing targeted a depth of roughly 40,000-55,000 T-cell genomes per sample. TRB libraries were pooled and sequenced on an Illumina MiSeq using a v3 150-cycle kit. Per the authors' processing: Analysis of repertoires was carried out in R inside a reproducible Nextflow workflow spanning QC, data transformation and analysis. LymphoSeq2, an R package for exploring AIRR-Seq data, was used to implement the custom analyses. A few samples yielding fewer than 5000 total TRB sequences were excluded, leaving approximately 190 analyzed HIV repertoires. Among the 188 retained HIV repertoires, about 60 were collected before ART initiation and 120 to 140 were collected after ART initiation. Repertoires were downsampled to 5000 TRB nucleotide sequences, with summary statistics averaged over 100 downsampling iterations. The analysis kept only TRB sequences whose CDR3 regions were at least seven amino acids long. A Shannon entropy-derived clonality score and the Gini coefficient were used to measure diversity. Repertoire networks linked the top 5000 CDR3 amino acid sequences whenever two sequences differed by an edit distance of one. For TRB CDR3 amino acid sequences, antigen specificity groups and MHC restriction were predicted with GLIPH2. To flag known associations with CMV, EBV, HIV or tissue antigens, CDR3 amino acid sequences were compared against VDJdb and McPAS-TCR. Pre-ART, post-ART and control groups were compared with Wilcoxon signed-rank tests and Holm-Bonferroni correction. In TCRdb, the immuneACCESS table is reduced to in-frame sequences with V and J assigned. These tables do not hold every clone; where another copy was compared, an unresolved V gene accounts for under half, and the others remain unexplained. That table gives V, J and clone size, and the DNA gave D and trimming. The sample has roughly 29,000 clones on record, 90% to 95% of them singletons. The ten largest clones take up 6.5% to 10% of the sample.

The sequence was obtained from a man aged 25 to 40 with HIV. The chain joins TRBV7-9 to TRBJ1-4; 7 central nucleotides agree with TRBD1. Source: unsorted PBMCs, taken approximately 6.3 years after starting antiretroviral therapy. The CDR3 amino acid sequence is: CASSLVPPGQSGLFF. The sequenced DNA is TGTGCCAGCAGCTTAGTTCCTCCGGGACAGTCCGGACTGTTTTTT.